These 8 T cell receptor beta chains came from one sample sequenced in a study of cytomegalovirus exposure and HLA in healthy donors. A multiplex PCR was run with 60 Vbeta primers and 13 Jbeta primers. Measured with immunoSEQ multiplex PCR; TCRdb has only the in-frame clones, and not every one. The sample yields almost 90,000 clones, about 85% seen once. Source material: PBMCs. The receptors shown here come from a man in his forties in good health and CMV-seropositive.

Comment on this clone: Other DNA sequences in this specimen translate into the identical CDR3. The V call is TRBV5-1, the J call TRBJ2-1; 11 positions agree with TRBD2. The CDR3 is made up of 16 amino acids. Unmatched junction bases numbered 3, after V lost 0 bases and J lost 4 bases. The V gene's germline CDR1 is SGHRS and CDR2 YFSETQ. This CDR3 reads CASSLAGTSGYNEQFF. The CDR3 DNA sequence: TGCGCCAGCAGCTTGGCTGGGACTAGCGGTTACAATGAGCAGTTCTTC.

V usage is TRBV4-1 and J usage is TRBJ2-5; TRBD1 agrees at 7 bases. With 0 bases clipped from V and 0 bases from J, the junction kept 10 bases outside the gene matches. This CDR3 is built from 18 residues. The germline gives CDR1 MGHRA, CDR2 YSYEKL. As DNA, the CDR3 is TGCGCCAGCAGCCAAGAATGGACAGGTAACACGTACCAAGAGACCCAGTACTTC. Translating it yields CASSQEWTGNTYQETQYF.

This chain connects TRBV11-3 to TRBJ2-7; a possible D gene is TRBD1 (6 bases). Deletions cut 0 bases from V and 4 bases from J, with 10 bases between. Germline CDR1 and CDR2: SGHNT and YENEEA. There are 14 residues in the CDR3. The CDR3 loop is CASSLEGRGYEQYF. The CDR3 DNA reads as TGTGCCAGCAGCTTAGAGGGCAGGGGTTACGAGCAGTACTTC.

The chain joins TRBV6-5 to TRBJ2-7; the match to TRBD2 covers 8 bases. The V and J ends lost 5 bases and 2 bases, in that order; junction bases with no gene match: 2. Germline V gives CDR1 MNHEY, CDR2 SVGAGI. The CDR3 consists of 13 residues. CDR3 residues: CASSLAGTYEQYF. CDR3 in DNA: TGTGCCAGCAGTCTAGCGGGTACCTACGAGCAGTACTTC.

This clone was seen a handful of times. V gene TRBV28 combines with J gene TRBJ1-3, with 7 bases matching TRBD1. The germline CDR1 and CDR2 sequences are MDHEN and SYDVKM. V lost 8 bases to trimming and J lost 3 bases; unmatched junction nucleotides: 7. The CDR3 covers 14 residues. CDR3 in amino acids: CASSQGLGGNTIYF. The CDR3 bases are TGTGCCAGCTCACAGGGGCTGGGTGGAAACACCATATATTTT.

V usage is TRBV5-4 and J usage is TRBJ2-1; D possibly corresponds to TRBD1 (5 bases). Germline assignment: CDR1 SGHNT and CDR2 YYREEE (reference sequence). This CDR3 is 15 amino acids long. V was pared by 1 base and J by 2 bases, with 10 bases between. The CDR3 region has the DNA TGTGCCAGCAGCTTGCAGGGAAAGGCCTACAATGAGCAGTTCTTC. Translating it yields CASSLQGKAYNEQFF.

The chain recombines TRBV30 with TRBJ1-4, with a possible D match to TRBD1 (5 bases). Trimming took 1 base from V and 8 from J, leaving 14 bases between them. The CDR3 has 14 amino acids. Looked up from germline, CDR1 is GTSNPN and CDR2 is SVGIG (reference sequence). CDR3 sequence: CAWSALGGGEKLFF. The CDR3 DNA is TGTGCCTGGAGTGCGTTGGGGGGAGGAGAAAAACTGTTTTTT.

J is TRBJ1-1 and V is TRBV18; 8 bases are shared with TRBD1. Unmatched junction bases numbered 12, after V lost 6 bases and J lost 3 bases. The length of the CDR3 is 16 residues. Germline lookup yields CDR1 KGHSH and CDR2 LQKENI. CDR3 DNA: TGTGCCAGCTCCCCAGAACCCGCGGACAGGGACACTGAAGCTTTCTTT. It specifies CASSPEPADRDTEAFF.